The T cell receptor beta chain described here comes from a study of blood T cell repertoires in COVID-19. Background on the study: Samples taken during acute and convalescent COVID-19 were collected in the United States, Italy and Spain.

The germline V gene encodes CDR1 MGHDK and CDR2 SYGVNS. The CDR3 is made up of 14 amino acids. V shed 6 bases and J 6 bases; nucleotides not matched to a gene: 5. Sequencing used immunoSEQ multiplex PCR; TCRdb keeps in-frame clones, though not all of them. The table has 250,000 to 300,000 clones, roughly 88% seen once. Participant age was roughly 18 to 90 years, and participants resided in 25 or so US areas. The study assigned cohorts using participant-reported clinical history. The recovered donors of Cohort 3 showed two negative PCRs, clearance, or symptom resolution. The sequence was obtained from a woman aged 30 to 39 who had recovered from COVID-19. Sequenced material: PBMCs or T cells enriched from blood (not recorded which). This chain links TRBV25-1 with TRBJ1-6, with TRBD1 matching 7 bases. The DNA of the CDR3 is TGTGCCAGCAGCCTGACAGGGTCTAATTCACCCCTCCACTTT. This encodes CASSLTGSNSPLHF.